One and the same sample provided the 16 T cell receptor beta chains below, sequenced in a study of T cell clonality in common variable immunodeficiency (dated by TCRdb to the mid-2010s). Their specific antigens are unknown. The research as a whole found: Fewer deletions and N-nucleotide insertions were reportedly observed in CVID TCRbeta sequences, and highly modified clones with 13 or more V deletions were reportedly absent from CVID TCRbeta sequences.

Library preparation employed the immunoSEQ multiplex PCR assay. TCRdb carries this immuneACCESS record with in-frame sequences only. Its versions omit some clonotypes, under half of them owing to an unresolved V gene in the studies checked, with the rest unexplained. The data for this sample show about 21,000 clones, each detected more than once. Jointly, the top ten make up about 2.5% of the sample. Sequenced input: peripheral blood mononuclear cells. Receptors were obtained from a human donor with common variable immunodeficiency.

About this clone: The read stops 3 residues short of the end of the CDR3; the missing end is completed from the germline J gene. The chain carries TRBV29-1 and TRBJ2-5; 8 bases are shared with TRBD2. Germline loops: CDR1 SQVTM, CDR2 ANQGSEA. The ends lost 5 bases at V and 0 bases at J; junction bases unmatched: 20. The CDR3 totals 19 residues. The CDR3 loop reads CSVRDPRLAIPFHQETQYF. The CDR3 DNA, read in part, is TGCAGCGTTAGGGATCCGAGACTAGCGATTCCTTTCCACCAAGAGACC.

This clone turned up a few times. The CDR3 extends 3 residues past the end of the read, so its final part is completed from the germline J gene. This chain connects TRBV2 to TRBJ2-3, with a tentative D call TRBD2 (5 bases). Trimming removed 6 bases at V and 6 bases at J, with 7 bases between. Germline lookup yields CDR1 SNHLY and CDR2 FYNNEI. This CDR3 region has 11 residues. CDR3 residues: CASRLADTQYF. The covered CDR3 bases are TGTGCCAGCAGGTTAGCGGATACG.

This clone came up a few times. The CDR3 is cut off 3 residues early in the read; its end comes from the germline J gene. This sequence joins TRBV19 and TRBJ1-5, with 7 bases aligning to TRBD1. Germline-derived CDR1 and CDR2 are LNHDA and SQIVND (reference sequence). J gave up 6 bases and V 2 bases, and 13 bases lay outside the gene matches. The CDR3 is 17 amino acids. This CDR3 is CASSIQGDSVVSQPQHF. CDR3 bases read: TGTGCCAGTAGTATACAAGGGGACAGTGTAGTAAGTCAGCCC.

Points on this clone: The read terminates 3 residues ahead of where the CDR3 ends, so the germline J gene completes it. V usage is TRBV19 and J usage is TRBJ2-3; 7 nucleotides line up with TRBD2. There are 14 residues in the CDR3. V shed 2 bases, J shed 8 bases, and the junction held 7 bases outside the gene matches. From germline, CDR1 is LNHDA and CDR2 SQIVND (reference sequence). The chain's CDR3 is CASSIPRDYRTQYF. Incomplete CDR3 DNA: TGTGCCAGTAGTATACCCAGGGACTACCGTACG.

The table lists this clone with a few counts. Mismatch with germline at one junction end may stem from a read error. The sequence runs out 3 residues before the end of the CDR3; the remainder is reconstructed from the germline J gene. V is TRBV19 and J is TRBJ1-5; no clear D gene. CDR1 and CDR2 from the germline V gene are LNHDA and SQIVND (reference sequence). The CDR3 runs 14 residues. The CDR3 protein is CASSLEQYNQPQHF. The sequenced part of the CDR3 DNA is TGTGCCAGTAGTTTAGAACAGTACAATCAGCCC.

On this clone: The sequenced fragment ends 3 residues before the CDR3 boundary, so the rest is inferred from the germline J gene. The genes are TRBV7-2 and TRBJ2-2, with unresolved D. Germline-derived CDR1 and CDR2 are SGHTA and FQGNSA. The length of the CDR3 is 13 residues. The V and J ends lost 1 base and 8 bases respectively, with 8 bases between them. The part of the CDR3 DNA that was read is TGTGCCAGCAGCTTAGTTCTTAATGGGGAG. It encodes CASSLVLNGE. From start to end, the CDR3 is CASSLVLNGELFF.

As for this clone: Read coverage stops 3 residues before the CDR3 terminus; the germline J gene supplies the remainder. The V gene is TRBV7-9, the J gene TRBJ1-1; the match to TRBD1 covers 7 bases. The CDR3 consists of 15 residues. J lost 2 bases, V lost 5 bases, and 8 bases had no gene match. CDR1 and CDR2 (germline): SEHNR, FQNEAQ (reference sequence). CDR3: CASSPGSGGNTEAFF. The covered CDR3 bases are TGTGCCAGCAGCCCCGGATCAGGGGGAAACACTGAA.

This clone is medium-sized (0.01 to 0.1%) by share. The read terminates 3 residues before the CDR3 end, so the remaining end is supplied by the germline J gene. The chain has TRBV12-3 or TRBV12-4 and TRBJ2-7, with 11 bases aligning to TRBD2. Trimming took 5 bases from V and 2 from J; bases not matched to a gene: 2. The CDR3 loop spans 14 amino acids. CDR3 DNA, as far as it was read: TGTGCCAGCAGTCTTAGCGGGAGGGCCTACGAG. The encoded protein is CASSLSGRAYE. The full-length CDR3 reads as CASSLSGRAYEQYF.

In its sample, this clone ranks as medium-sized. The read finishes 3 residues shy of the CDR3 end, and the germline J gene is used to complete it. The chain is built from TRBV6-2 or TRBV6-3 and TRBJ2-3, with 10 nucleotides matching TRBD1. The CDR3 is 15 residues long. With 6 bases clipped from V and 2 bases from J, the junction kept 5 bases outside the gene matches. Germline V gives CDR1 MNHEY, CDR2 SVGEGT. Incomplete CDR3 DNA: TGTGCCAGCAGAACCGGGACAGGGGTCACAGATACG. This codes for CASRTGTGVTDT. The CDR3 in full is CASRTGTGVTDTQYF.

Judged by abundance, this clone is medium-sized. The covered CDR3 bases are TGCGCCAGCAGCCTCCCGGGACAGCACACTGAA. Its translation is CASSLPGQHTE. The whole CDR3 region reads CASSLPGQHTEAFF. The chain links TRBV4-1 to TRBJ1-1, with 7 bases fitting TRBD1. The read halts 3 residues ahead of the CDR3 end, with the missing end drawn from the germline J gene. V gave up 4 bases and J gave up 3 bases; unmatched junction bases: 5. Germline CDR1 MGHRA, CDR2 YSYEKL. The CDR3 runs 14 residues.

This clone was seen only a few times. The CDR3 goes on 3 residues after the read ends, and that part is filled in from the germline J gene. The J gene is TRBJ1-1, the V gene TRBV7-9; D unclear. Per germline, CDR1 SEHNR and CDR2 FQNEAQ (reference sequence). Deletions cut 5 bases from V and 3 bases from J, with 13 bases between. The CDR3 has 14 residues. The sequenced part of the CDR3 DNA is TGTGCCAGCAGCCGTACCGAAGCTCACACTGAA. It encodes CASSRTEAHTE. The whole CDR3 region reads CASSRTEAHTEAFF.

As concerns this clone: The read halts 3 residues ahead of the CDR3 end, with the missing end drawn from the germline J gene. The rearrangement links TRBV18 to TRBJ2-1; 13 positions agree with TRBD2. V shed 3 bases, J shed 9 bases, and the junction held 5 bases outside the gene matches. Per germline, CDR1 KGHSH and CDR2 LQKENI. The CDR3 sequence is 15 residues long. The covered CDR3 bases are TGTGCCAGCTCACCGACTAGCGGGGGGTCAATTGAG. Residues: CASSPTSGGSIE. In full, the CDR3 reads CASSPTSGGSIEQFF. The full variable domain, in which reference TRBV18 and TRBJ2-1 provide the parts outside the CDR3, is NAGVMQNPRHLVRRRGQEARLRCSPMKGHSHVYWYRQLPEEGLKFMVYLQKENIIDESGMPKERFSAEFPKEGPSILRIQQVVRGDSAAYFCASSPTSGGSIEQFFGPGTRLTVL.

This clone was picked up a small number of times. The read is 3 residues too short to cover the CDR3 end, so that end is filled in from the germline J gene. The gene calls are TRBV19 and TRBJ1-5, with 9 bases identical to TRBD1. Per germline, CDR1 LNHDA and CDR2 SQIVND (reference sequence). The CDR3 is made up of 15 amino acids. Trimming at V came to 5 bases and at J to 3 bases, leaving 5 bases not matched to a gene. Here the CDR3 reads CASSPDRGVNQPQHF. The sequenced part of the CDR3 DNA is TGTGCCAGTAGTCCGGACAGGGGAGTCAATCAGCCC.

About this clone itself: The read ends 3 residues shy of where the CDR3 ends; the end is completed using the germline J gene. The chain has TRBV18 and TRBJ1-4; D uncertain. The V gene lost 6 bases and the J gene lost 2 bases, with 13 bases spanning the gap. This CDR3 spans 15 amino acids. Germline loops: CDR1 KGHSH, CDR2 LQKENI. The CDR3 spells CASSPAERTNEKLFF. The part of the CDR3 DNA that was read is TGTGCCAGCTCCCCGGCGGAACGGACTAATGAAAAA.

Concerning this clone itself: The observed sequence ends 3 residues before the CDR3 terminus, with the missing tail filled in from the germline J gene. This chain links TRBV5-3 with TRBJ2-1; 15 bases line up with TRBD2. TRBV5-3 counts as an open reading frame of uncertain function. Trimming took 3 bases from V and 4 from J; bases not matched to a gene: 5. The CDR3 extends over 17 amino acids. CDR3 region: CARSYGLAGGVYNEQFF. The CDR3 DNA, read in part, is TGTGCCAGAAGCTACGGACTAGCGGGGGGGGTATACAATGAG.

Turning to this clone: The observed sequence ends 3 residues before the CDR3 terminus, with the missing tail filled in from the germline J gene. The V call is TRBV2, the J call TRBJ1-2, with 10 bases aligning to TRBD1. CDR1 is SNHLY, CDR2 FYNNEI, per germline. The ends lost 6 bases at V and 4 bases at J; junction bases unmatched: 2. CDR3 length: 13 residues. The CDR3 spells CASRGQGSYGYTF. The sequenced part of the CDR3 DNA is TGTGCCAGCAGGGGACAGGGGAGCTATGGC.